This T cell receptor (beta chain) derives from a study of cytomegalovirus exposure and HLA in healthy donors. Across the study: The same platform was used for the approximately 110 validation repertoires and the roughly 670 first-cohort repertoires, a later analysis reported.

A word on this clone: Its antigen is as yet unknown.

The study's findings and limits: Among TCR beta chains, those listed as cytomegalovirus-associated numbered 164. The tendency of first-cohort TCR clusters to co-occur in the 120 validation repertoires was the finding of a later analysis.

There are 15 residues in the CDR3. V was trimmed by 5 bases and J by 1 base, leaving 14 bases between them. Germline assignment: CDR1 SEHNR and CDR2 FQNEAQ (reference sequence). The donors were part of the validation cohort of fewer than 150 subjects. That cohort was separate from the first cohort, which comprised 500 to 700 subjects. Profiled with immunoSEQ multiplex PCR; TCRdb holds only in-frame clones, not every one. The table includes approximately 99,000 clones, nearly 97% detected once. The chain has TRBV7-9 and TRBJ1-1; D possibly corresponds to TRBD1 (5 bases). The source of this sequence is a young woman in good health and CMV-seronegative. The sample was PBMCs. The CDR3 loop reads CASSAQTVPNTEAFF. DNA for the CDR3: TGTGCCAGCAGCGCACAGACAGTACCGAACACTGAAGCTTTCTTT.